This T cell receptor (beta chain) was obtained from a study of graft-versus-host responses after intestinal transplantation (dated by TCRdb to the early 2020s). Context from the whole study: Multivisceral, liver-intestinal, or isolated intestinal transplants were received by the recipients. Every recipient was given anti-thymocyte globulin induction, then maintenance tacrolimus and steroids for approximately 3 years. Bulk TCR-beta CDR3 sequencing was used to track graft-versus-host and host-versus-graft alloreactive T cell clones in the graft, circulation and bone marrow after intestinal transplantation. To identify alloreactive clones, pre-transplant mixed lymphocyte reaction products were sequenced and then compared with unstimulated pre-transplant donor and recipient T cells. The cohort enrolled 24 intestinal transplant recipients, one of whom was a retransplant, and a few patients without pretransplant specimens were excluded. A peak of at least 4% donor T cells among recipient peripheral blood mononuclear cells was the definition used for donor T cell macrochimerism. Samples from a few later patients were sequenced in-house on an Illumina MiSeq with MiXCR processing rather than by the commercial service. Study-wide conclusions, independent of this receptor: High GvH to HvG T cell clonal ratios were observed in the allografts of patients with donor T cell macrochimerism. Peak levels of circulating GvH clones were associated with declines in HvG clones early after transplant. Conclusions were limited by the relatively low number and heterogeneity of intestinal transplant patients. GvH clones were detected in recipient bone marrow, and some appeared earlier in ileal mucosa or blood, consistent with an intestinal mucosal origin.

The method was the immunoSEQ multiplex PCR assay. In most patients, genomic DNA was isolated using the Qiagen DNeasy Blood and Tissue Kit and sent frozen to Adaptive Biotechnologies for TCR sequencing. Adaptive Biotechnologies carried out high-throughput TCR-beta CDR3 sequencing of genomic DNA for most patients. For the original study's pipeline: TCR sequencing data were retrieved from Adaptive's ImmunoSEQ software for around 18 patients, whereas three other patients were processed with MiXCR and VDJtools. To correct CD4 versus CD8 sorting errors, sequences present in both subsets at a frequency ratio below 5:1 were removed. Because the origin of CDR3 nucleotide sequences shared between donor and recipient could not be assigned, those sequences were removed. To be classed as alloreactive, a clone needed at least 2-fold expansion over unstimulated cells and a minimum CFSE-low frequency of 0.002% (template counts) or 0.001% (read counts). A clone was considered mappable if detected in the sequenced pre-transplant spleen, lymph node, or MLR CFSE-low populations of the donor or recipient. The cumulative frequency of alloreactive clones was calculated as a percentage of all sequences, weighted by copy number. The immuneACCESS repertoire file appears here via TCRdb, limited to in-frame rearrangements. These files lack a portion of the clones; in checked studies, under half of the deficit traces to unresolved V genes, and the cause of the others is not known. That table furnishes V, J and clone size, whereas the DNA furnished D and trimming. The sample table records around 110,000 clones; just over 90% of these occur just once. In total, the top ten clones hold more than 0.15% of the sample.

Taken from the germline V gene, the CDR1 and CDR2 loops are SGHRS and YFSETQ. Inclusive of the bounding cysteine and phenylalanine, the CDR3 is 15 residues long. Solely the CDR3 DNA is kept, with 45 bases framed from the first base. Compared with germline, V lacks 4 bases and J lacks 3 bases; bases without a gene match: 7. Sample time point, as interpreted from the label and publication: cells obtained before transplantation from donor or recipient. CD3+CD4+ and CD3+CD8+ populations were FACS-sorted from unstimulated pre-transplant donor and recipient cells taken from spleen or lymph nodes. On this clone itself: Its antigen is unknown. Nothing much larger sits one base from this clone, and base qualities are not available.

Sequenced here: unstimulated CD4+ T cells sorted from spleen or lymph node cells, sampled before intestinal transplant. In this chain, TRBV5-1 is recombined with TRBJ2-7; TRBD2 agrees with 10 junctional bases. This clonotype was obtained from a human donor who received an intestinal transplant. In nucleotide form, the sequence is TGCGCCAGCAGCCCCGGGGTAGCGGGGGGCTACGAGCAGTACTTC. This codes for CASSPGVAGGYEQYF.